One sample yielded the 18 T cell receptor beta chains listed below, sequenced in a study of shared clonotypes between healthy human individuals (TCRdb year 2020). For the CD8 naive samples, CD45RO-negative cells were positively selected for CCR7, yielding a CD45RA+CCR7+ population from which TemRA cells were excluded. Receptor amplification or capture employed the immunoSEQ multiplex PCR assay. TCRdb mirrors the immuneACCESS table, restricted to in-frame sequences. Some clones are absent from its copies; in checked studies, under half trace to an unresolved V gene, and the reason for the others is unknown. The sample table contains more than 2 million clones; only one count was recorded for just under 95% of them. The ten largest make up about 1.6% of the sample. The sequencing sample was made of naive CD8+ T cells from PBMCs. The label giving this sample's cell subset or site can be read as: CD45RA+CCR7+. The receptor set was obtained from a man between 18 and 35 years old in good health. Some clones in this sample may be carry-over from other donors' samples.

This chain connects TRBV7-9 to TRBJ2-7; tentative D call: TRBD1 (5 bases). Trimming stripped 5 bases from V and 3 bases from J, with 8 bases between. Germline-derived CDR1 and CDR2 are SEHNR and FQNEAQ (reference sequence). This CDR3 contains 12 residues. CDR3 residues: CASSPGYYEQYF. The DNA for the CDR3 is TGTGCCAGCAGCCCAGGGTACTACGAGCAGTACTTC.

This clone came up once. The chain recombines TRBV11-2 with TRBJ2-1, with TRBD2 matching 7 bases. CDR3 length equals 14 residues. From germline, CDR1 is SGHAT and CDR2 FQNNGV. Unmatched junction bases numbered 8, after V lost 2 bases and J lost 10 bases. This CDR3 reads CASSLTRWGLEQFF. The CDR3 DNA is TGTGCCAGCAGCTTAACCCGTTGGGGACTAGAGCAGTTCTTC. The complete variable domain, with remaining parts taken from reference TRBV11-2 and TRBJ2-1, reads EAGVAQSPRYKIIEKRQSVAFWCNPISGHATLYWYQQILGQGPKLLIQFQNNGVVDDSQLPKDRFSAERLKGVDSTLKIQPAKLEDSAVYLCASSLTRWGLEQFFGPGTRLTVL.

This clone was counted once. Other DNA sequences in this specimen translate into the identical CDR3. The genes are TRBV7-3 and TRBJ2-1, with D hard to call. The CDR3 extends over 14 amino acids. Germline assignment: CDR1 SGHTA and CDR2 FQGTGA. Between the trimmed V and J ends, which lost 5 bases and 3 bases, there was a span of 11 bases. The CDR3 DNA is TGTGCCAGCAGCCCAGATGGCAGCTACAATGAGCAGTTCTTC. Its translation: CASSPDGSYNEQFF.

The chain joins TRBV14 to TRBJ1-2; perhaps TRBD1 as D (5 bases). Trimming stripped 2 bases from V and 5 bases from J, with 18 bases between. The CDR3 has 16 residues. The germline V gene encodes CDR1 SGHDN and CDR2 FVKESK. CDR3 region: CASSQIAGPIGYGYTF. DNA for the CDR3: TGTGCCAGCAGCCAAATTGCGGGGCCAATTGGGTATGGCTACACCTTC.

The gene calls are TRBV4-3 and TRBJ1-4; TRBD1 agrees at 8 bases. There are 15 residues in the CDR3. Germline V gene sequence: CDR1 LGHNA, CDR2 YSLEER. The J segment lost 4 bases and the V segment lost 1 base, leaving 2 bases of the junction unmatched. CDR3 bases: TGCGCCAGCAGCCAAGGGACAGGGCGTAATGAAAAACTGTTTTTT. Protein product: CASSQGTGRNEKLFF.

This sequence joins TRBV6-1 and TRBJ2-7, with 8 bases fitting TRBD2. CDR1 is MNHNS and CDR2 is SASEGT in the germline V gene. The CDR3 is made up of 14 amino acids. The ends lost 6 bases at V and 0 bases at J; junction bases unmatched: 4. The CDR3 is CASRLAGLSYEQYF. CDR3 coding DNA: TGTGCCAGCAGGCTAGCGGGCCTCTCCTACGAGCAGTACTTC.

In this sample, this clone turned up once. The V gene is TRBV5-1, the J gene TRBJ1-5; 7 nucleotides line up with TRBD1. The CDR3 sequence is 19 residues long. Trimming removed 0 bases from V and 8 bases from J; junction bases left unmatched: 20. CDR1 and CDR2 from the germline V gene are SGHRS and YFSETQ. CDR3 nucleotide sequence: TGCGCCAGCAGCTTGGATCCCCTCGACAGGGCCCTCCCGGGGGAGCCCCAGCATTTT. This sequence encodes CASSLDPLDRALPGEPQHF.

CDR3: CASSERGGAISYEQYF. The CDR3 region has the DNA TGTGCCAGCAGTGAACGAGGCGGTGCTATATCCTACGAGCAGTACTTC. V usage is TRBV2 and J usage is TRBJ2-7, with D uncertain. V dropped 2 bases and J dropped 1 base, with 15 bases sitting between them. The V gene's germline CDR1 is SNHLY and CDR2 FYNNEI. CDR3 length: 16 residues.

This chain joins TRBV7-3 and TRBJ2-4; 7 nucleotides align to TRBD2. Per the germline V gene, CDR1 is SGHTA and CDR2 is FQGTGA. After removal of 5 bases from V and 6 bases from J, the junction contained 10 bases not matched to a gene. CDR3 size: 15 residues. As DNA, the CDR3 is TGTGCCAGCAGCGCCCGGGGAGGGTACGGAAACATTCAGTACTTC. Translating it yields CASSARGGYGNIQYF.

The rearrangement uses TRBV7-8 and TRBJ2-3; D is perhaps TRBD1 (6 bases). CDR3 size: 13 residues. V shed 9 bases and J shed 5 bases, with 15 bases lying between them. Per the germline V gene, CDR1 is SGHVS and CDR2 is FQNEAQ. Written as DNA, the CDR3 is TGTGCCAGTCTCAGGGGTTTCGGAGATACGCAGTATTTT. The encoded protein is CASLRGFGDTQYF.

To note about this clone: The same CDR3 can be traced to other DNA sequences in this sample. J is TRBJ2-7 and V is TRBV28; 9 positions match TRBD1. The CDR3 has 13 amino acids. CDR1 and CDR2 from the germline V gene are MDHEN and SYDVKM. The V segment lost 5 bases and the J segment 1 base; nucleotides outside the gene matches: 0. CDR3 nucleotide sequence: TGTGCCAGCAGTGGGACAGGGTCCTACGAGCAGTACTTC. It specifies CASSGTGSYEQYF.

The rearrangement links TRBV7-9 to TRBJ2-1; maybe TRBD2 (7 bases). The CDR3 totals 16 residues. From germline, CDR1 is SEHNR and CDR2 FQNEAQ (reference sequence). With 5 bases removed from V and 3 bases from J, the gap between germline ends came to 17 bases. The CDR3 DNA follows: TGTGCCAGCAGCCCAAGGGGGGGGCCCCACTACAATGAGCAGTTCTTC. Protein: CASSPRGGPHYNEQFF.

This rearrangement joins TRBV7-9 to TRBJ2-1; 7 bases map to TRBD2. Germline V CDR1 and CDR2: SEHNR, FQNEAQ (reference sequence). The CDR3 contains 15 residues. The ends lost 5 bases at V and 3 bases at J; junction bases unmatched: 7. CDR3 DNA sequence: TGTGCCAGCAGCCAACTAGCGAGGGACTACAATGAGCAGTTCTTC. Its protein is CASSQLARDYNEQFF.

The chain recombines TRBV27 with TRBJ2-1; 11 bases fit TRBD2. V lost 7 bases to trimming and J lost 6 bases; unmatched junction nucleotides: 11. The CDR3 consists of 16 residues. Germline V lookup: CDR1 MNHEY, CDR2 SMNVEV (reference sequence). The CDR3 reads CASIGFRLAGTNEQFF. CDR3 DNA sequence: TGTGCCAGCATAGGATTTCGACTAGCGGGAACCAATGAGCAGTTCTTC.

The chain carries TRBV28 and TRBJ1-2; 7 nucleotides align to TRBD1. Germline V lookup: CDR1 MDHEN, CDR2 SYDVKM. This CDR3 contains 14 residues. Losses at the gene ends were 3 bases for V and 4 bases for J; bases not matched to a gene: 5. The CDR3 protein is CASSFRGTVYGYTF. In DNA, the CDR3 is TGTGCCAGCAGTTTTAGGGGGACAGTCTATGGCTACACCTTC.

V is TRBV6-5 and J is TRBJ2-7; possibly TRBD2 for D (6 bases). The ends were cut back, 0 bases at V and 4 bases at J, with 16 bases in the middle. The CDR3 sequence is 16 residues long. CDR1 is MNHEY and CDR2 is SVGAGI in the germline V gene. The CDR3 bases are TGTGCCAGCAGTTACTCGACGGGGGAGGCGGGATACGAGCAGTACTTC. Amino acids: CASSYSTGEAGYEQYF.

The chain carries TRBV5-5 and TRBJ2-2; no clear D gene. The germline V gene has CDR1 SGHKS and CDR2 YYEKEE (reference sequence). This CDR3 is 14 amino acids long. Trimming cost V 3 bases and J 10 bases, with 16 bases left between them. The CDR3 loop reads CASSSPDLSLELFF. Here the CDR3 DNA reads TGTGCCAGCAGCTCACCTGACTTGAGTTTGGAGCTGTTTTTT.

Details on this clone: The sample holds other DNA sequences that translate to the same CDR3. The chain employs TRBV7-9 and TRBJ2-2; possible D gene TRBD1, 5 bases. This CDR3 comprises 13 residues. V was trimmed by 1 base and J by 7 bases, leaving 7 bases between them. Germline assignment: CDR1 SEHNR and CDR2 FQNEAQ (reference sequence). The CDR3 reads CASSLVTGGELFF. CDR3 sequence (DNA): TGTGCCAGCAGCTTAGTAACAGGCGGGGAGCTGTTTTTT.